Presented here are 32 T cell receptor beta chains from one specimen sequenced in a study of radiotherapy plus CTLA-4 blockade in lung cancer. Libraries were prepared by immunoSEQ multiplex PCR; TCRdb keeps only in-frame clonotypes and omits some of them. The sample records 100,000 to 150,000 clones, more than 65% being singletons. The source was peripheral blood, collected from a patient treated with radiotherapy plus ipilimumab. These receptors were obtained from a human donor with non-small cell lung cancer who had a partial response to radiotherapy plus ipilimumab.

The chain couples TRBV6-5 to TRBJ1-5, with TRBD1 as a possible D gene (5 bases). The CDR3 is 14 amino acids. Germline CDR1 MNHEY, CDR2 SVGAGI. The V end lost 3 bases, the J end lost 1 base, and 7 bases lay between the germline ends. The CDR3 DNA reads as TGTGCCAGCAGTTATAGGGGCAGCAATCAGCCCCAGCATTTT. Protein sequence: CASSYRGSNQPQHF.

This rearrangement joins TRBV7-8 to TRBJ1-2; TRBD1 matches 9 bases. Trimming cost V 2 bases and J 4 bases; bases outside gene matches: 8. Per germline, CDR1 SGHVS and CDR2 FQNEAQ. CDR3 length: 16 amino acids. CDR3 sequence reads: CASSLTRQGESYGYTF. In nucleotides, the CDR3 is TGTGCCAGCAGCTTAACGAGACAGGGGGAGTCCTATGGCTACACCTTC.

The rearrangement links TRBV4-1 to TRBJ1-2; 7 bases map to TRBD1. CDR1 and CDR2 from the germline V gene are MGHRA and YSYEKL. The V segment lost 5 bases and the J segment 1 base; nucleotides outside the gene matches: 10. This CDR3 region has 16 residues. As DNA, the CDR3 is TGCGCCAGCAGCTTGGACAGGTCCCCCCTTAACTATGGCTACACCTTC. As protein: CASSLDRSPLNYGYTF.

The chain links TRBV11-1 to TRBJ2-1; weak D call: TRBD1 (5 bases). Germline loops: CDR1 SGHAT, CDR2 FQDESV (reference sequence). The CDR3 totals 14 residues. The V gene lost 2 bases and the J gene lost 7 bases, with 12 bases spanning the gap. CDR3 DNA: TGTGCCAGCAGCTTAAGGGGCAGACCGAATGAGCAGTTCTTC. Translating gives CASSLRGRPNEQFF.

The J gene is TRBJ1-1, the V gene TRBV28, with a tentative D call TRBD1 (6 bases). This CDR3 spans 15 amino acids. CDR1 and CDR2 from the germline V gene are MDHEN and SYDVKM. V lost 5 bases to trimming and J lost 1 base, with 14 bases between them. CDR3 residues: CASSIPPRGNTEAFF. CDR3 nucleotides: TGTGCCAGCAGTATTCCCCCCAGGGGGAACACTGAAGCTTTCTTT.

V and J are TRBV19 and TRBJ1-5, with D tentatively TRBD1 (6 bases). The CDR3 has 15 residues. V was cut by 1 base and J by 6 bases, with 13 bases left in between. Germline values: CDR1 LNHDA, CDR2 SQIVND (reference sequence). The CDR3 DNA follows: TGTGCCAGTAGTATAGGGCAGGGGATTGGTCAGCCCCAGCATTTT. The encoded protein is CASSIGQGIGQPQHF.

The rearrangement uses TRBV7-9 and TRBJ2-1; D is unclear. Per the germline V gene, CDR1 is SEHNR and CDR2 is FQNEAQ (reference sequence). This CDR3 is 11 amino acids long. V lost 2 bases to trimming and J lost 8 bases, with 4 bases between them. The CDR3 DNA is TGTGCCAGCAGCTTATCGTATGAGCAGTTCTTC. Its protein is CASSLSYEQFF.

The DNA of the CDR3 is TGTGCCAGCTCACCAGCGGCAGGGGACCGGTACGAGCAGTACTTC. Amino acids: CASSPAAGDRYEQYF. The chain recombines TRBV18 with TRBJ2-7, with a possible D match to TRBD1 (6 bases). The CDR3 totals 15 residues. V lost 2 bases and J lost 4, with 15 bases in between. The V gene's germline CDR1 is KGHSH and CDR2 LQKENI. The complete variable domain, with remaining parts taken from reference TRBV18 and TRBJ2-7, reads NAGVMQNPRHLVRRRGQEARLRCSPMKGHSHVYWYRQLPEEGLKFMVYLQKENIIDESGMPKERFSAEFPKEGPSILRIQQVVRGDSAAYFCASSPAAGDRYEQYFGPGTRLTVT.

In its sample, this clone was seen a few times. V gene TRBV19 combines with J gene TRBJ1-3, with a possible D match to TRBD1 (5 bases). Germline V gives CDR1 LNHDA, CDR2 SQIVND (reference sequence). The CDR3 is 14 residues long. V shed 5 bases and J shed 7 bases, with 15 bases lying between them. CDR3 sequence (DNA): TGTGCCAGTAGTGTTACTGGGGGAGGTAACACCATATATTTT. Translated: CASSVTGGGNTIYF.

This clone was recorded many times. The chain recombines TRBV6-4 with TRBJ1-1; the D gene is possibly TRBD1 (6 bases). Trimming took 5 bases from V and 11 from J, leaving 21 bases between them. From germline, CDR1 is MRHNA and CDR2 SNTAGT. This CDR3 contains 14 residues. Written as DNA, the CDR3 is TGTGCCAGCAGTTCTAATCCAGGACAGACCGGCGCTTTCTTT. Its translation is CASSSNPGQTGAFF.

The chain is built from TRBV30 and TRBJ2-3; D is undetermined. The germline V gene encodes CDR1 GTSNPN and CDR2 SVGIG (reference sequence). Trimming pared 0 bases from V and 0 bases from J, leaving 7 bases between. The CDR3 is made up of 14 amino acids. CDR3 in amino acids: CAWSVDSSTDTQYF. For the CDR3, the DNA is TGTGCCTGGAGTGTTGATAGTAGCACAGATACGCAGTATTTT.

The chain joins TRBV11-2 to TRBJ2-1; 15 positions agree with TRBD2. The germline gives CDR1 SGHAT, CDR2 FQNNGV. This CDR3 spans 16 amino acids. After removal of 1 base from V and 10 bases from J, the junction contained 5 bases not matched to a gene. The CDR3 coding sequence is TGTGCCAGCAGCTTAGGCGGGACTAGCGGGAGGAGCGAGCAGTTCTTC. Its protein is CASSLGGTSGRSEQFF.

This clone was seen once. V gene TRBV7-6 combines with J gene TRBJ2-3; TRBD2 agrees at 13 bases. Germline CDR1 and CDR2: SGHVS and FNYEAQ. J lost 6 bases, V lost 5 bases, and 11 bases had no gene match. The CDR3 loop spans 17 amino acids. The CDR3 loop is CASSPGLAGDLFDTQYF. CDR3 DNA sequence: TGTGCCAGCAGCCCAGGACTAGCGGGGGACCTCTTTGATACGCAGTATTTT. The complete variable domain, with remaining parts taken from reference TRBV7-6 and TRBJ2-3, reads GAGVSQSPRYKVTKRGQDVALRCDPISGHVSLYWYRQALGQGPEFLTYFNYEAQQDKSGLPNDRFSAERPEGSISTLTIQRTEQRDSAMYRCASSPGLAGDLFDTQYFGPGTRLTVL.

V usage is TRBV5-1 and J usage is TRBJ2-2; 8 nucleotides match TRBD2. Germline V gives CDR1 SGHRS, CDR2 YFSETQ. The CDR3 covers 18 residues. J was trimmed by 1 base and V by 0 bases; bases with no gene match: 8. The CDR3 region is CASSLAVASGRNTGELFF. The CDR3 DNA reads as TGCGCCAGCAGCTTGGCAGTGGCCAGCGGGAGGAACACCGGGGAGCTGTTTTTT.

The chain uses TRBV6-5 and TRBJ2-7; 9 bases align to TRBD2. Germline trimming cut 5 bases from V and 4 bases from J; bases unmatched to any gene: 6. Germline V lookup: CDR1 MNHEY, CDR2 SVGAGI. The CDR3 totals 14 residues. CDR3 in DNA: TGTGCCAGCAGTGATAGCGGGGGTTCGTACGAGCAGTACTTC. Translating it yields CASSDSGGSYEQYF.

The J gene is TRBJ2-7, the V gene TRBV18, with 13 bases lining up with TRBD2. Germline V lookup: CDR1 KGHSH, CDR2 LQKENI. The length of the CDR3 is 15 residues. With 2 bases clipped from V and 7 bases from J, the junction kept 5 bases outside the gene matches. CDR3 residues: CASSPGTSGMREQYF. CDR3 coding DNA: TGTGCCAGCTCACCAGGGACTAGCGGGATGAGAGAGCAGTACTTC.

The chain's CDR3 is CASSPPVLNEKLFF. Here the CDR3 DNA reads TGTGCCAGCAGTCCCCCTGTACTTAATGAAAAACTGTTTTTT. The rearrangement uses TRBV2 and TRBJ1-4; D unclear. V was pared by 5 bases and J by 4 bases, with 11 bases between. CDR3 length: 14 residues. Looked up from germline, CDR1 is SNHLY and CDR2 is FYNNEI.

The chain employs TRBV7-8 and TRBJ2-7; 8 bases are shared with TRBD2. Trimming cost V 4 bases and J 7 bases; bases outside gene matches: 12. The V gene's germline CDR1 is SGHVS and CDR2 FQNEAQ. The CDR3 totals 15 residues. For the CDR3, the DNA is TGTGCCAGCAGCTCCTCGGGACTAGGGGGAGGTGAGCAGTACTTC. This translates into CASSSSGLGGGEQYF.

The J gene is TRBJ2-7, the V gene TRBV6-5, with D tentatively TRBD2 (5 bases). In germline, CDR1 is MNHEY, CDR2 SVGAGI. Deletions cut 7 bases from V and 2 bases from J, with 18 bases between. This CDR3 contains 15 residues. In nucleotides, the CDR3 is TGTGCCAGCACCTCCTTGGGAGCGGAAACCTACGAGCAGTACTTC. Translated, it gives CASTSLGAETYEQYF.

CDR3 amino acids: CASSYDAGSNTGELFF. The CDR3 DNA sequence: TGTGCCAGCAGTTACGATGCGGGATCGAACACCGGGGAGCTGTTTTTT. The chain employs TRBV6-6 and TRBJ2-2, with D possibly being TRBD2 (6 bases). There are 16 residues in the CDR3. V was clipped by 2 bases and J by 0 bases, with 10 bases between them. Germline values: CDR1 MNHNY, CDR2 SVGAGI (reference sequence).

The rearrangement uses TRBV7-3 and TRBJ2-5; D is perhaps TRBD1 (6 bases). The CDR3 is 14 amino acids. Germline CDR1 and CDR2: SGHTA and FQGTGA. V was cut by 4 bases and J by 2 bases, with 11 bases left in between. This CDR3 reads CASSSTGTQETQYF. CDR3 bases: TGTGCCAGCAGCTCGACCGGGACACAAGAGACCCAGTACTTC.

The V call is TRBV28, the J call TRBJ1-2, with 7 positions matching TRBD1. Per germline, CDR1 MDHEN and CDR2 SYDVKM. This CDR3 has 14 residues. Losses at the gene ends were 6 bases for V and 4 bases for J; bases not matched to a gene: 8. CDR3 sequence: CASSTIGGGYGYTF. The CDR3 nucleotides read TGTGCCAGCAGCACTATAGGGGGCGGCTATGGCTACACCTTC.

The chain employs TRBV7-8 and TRBJ2-1, with 14 bases that match TRBD2. V gave up 1 base and J gave up 12 bases; unmatched junction bases: 11. CDR1 is SGHVS, CDR2 FQNEAQ, per germline. CDR3 length equals 17 residues. CDR3 nucleotides: TGTGCCAGCAGCTTAGACCGACTAGCGGGAGGGTCGGGAGGGCAGTTCTTC. Translation: CASSLDRLAGGSGGQFF.

The chain joins TRBV5-6 to TRBJ2-1, with a tentative D call TRBD2 (6 bases). Trimming left V 2 bases short and J 7 bases short, with 16 bases between. This CDR3 is built from 15 residues. Looked up from germline, CDR1 is SGHDT and CDR2 is YYEEEE. This chain's CDR3 is CASSFMLAPSNEQFF. CDR3 nucleotides: TGTGCCAGCAGCTTTATGCTAGCGCCTAGTAATGAGCAGTTCTTC.

This clone came up a few times. The chain uses TRBV6-4 and TRBJ2-1; 7 bases agree with TRBD1. Trimming cost V 4 bases and J 5 bases; bases outside gene matches: 5. The CDR3 consists of 14 residues. CDR1 MRHNA and CDR2 SNTAGT come from the germline V gene. CDR3 bases: TGTGCCAGCAGTGTCGAGGGGGCGAACAATGAGCAGTTCTTC. This translates into CASSVEGANNEQFF.

This sequence joins TRBV28 and TRBJ2-3; 14 bases fit TRBD2. The CDR3 extends over 18 amino acids. The ends lost 6 bases at V and 4 bases at J; junction bases unmatched: 12. Germline CDR1 is MDHEN and CDR2 is SYDVKM. The CDR3 bases are TGTGCCAGCAGCCTCGGACTAGCGGGAGGATCTGGTTCAGATACGCAGTATTTT. Amino acid sequence: CASSLGLAGGSGSDTQYF.

V is TRBV28 and J is TRBJ1-3; D not certain. Deletions cut 4 bases from V and 0 bases from J, with 13 bases between. This CDR3 comprises 16 residues. The V gene's germline CDR1 is MDHEN and CDR2 SYDVKM. The CDR3 region has the DNA TGTGCCAGCAGTTCCCAACTACTGAGCTCTGGAAACACCATATATTTT. It specifies CASSSQLLSSGNTIYF. The entire variable domain, with the rest obtained from reference TRBV28 and TRBJ1-3, is as follows: DVKVTQSSRYLVKRTGEKVFLECVQDMDHENMFWYRQDPGLGLRLIYFSYDVKMKEKGDIPEGYSVSREKKERFSLILESASTNQTSMYLCASSSQLLSSGNTIYFGEGSWLTVV.

The chain uses TRBV11-2 and TRBJ2-1, with D uncertain. CDR1 and CDR2 (germline): SGHAT, FQNNGV. The CDR3 is made up of 13 amino acids. V gave up 5 bases and J gave up 8 bases, with 13 bases separating them. CDR3 amino acids: CASSPLTLDEQFF. The CDR3 bases are TGTGCCAGCAGCCCGCTAACTTTGGATGAGCAGTTCTTC.

This clone was detected once. The chain carries TRBV28 and TRBJ1-2; no clear D. Germline lookup yields CDR1 MDHEN and CDR2 SYDVKM. This CDR3 has 13 residues. Trimming took off 6 bases at V and 4 bases at J, with 12 bases between the two ends. CDR3 coding DNA: TGTGCCAGCAGCCCAGGCACATTCTATGGCTACACCTTC. Its translation is CASSPGTFYGYTF.

In this sample, this clone turned up a few times. This sequence joins TRBV4-3 and TRBJ2-7, with 7 bases identical to TRBD1. CDR3 length: 15 amino acids. With 1 base clipped from V and 2 bases from J, the junction kept 5 bases outside the gene matches. Germline V gene data show CDR1 as LGHNA and CDR2 as YSLEER. CDR3 sequence reads: CASSQGQGNAYEQYV. The CDR3, as DNA: TGCGCCAGCAGCCAAGGACAGGGTAATGCCTACGAGCAGTACGTC.

The rearrangement links TRBV30 to TRBJ2-7, with 8 bases lining up with TRBD1. Trimming took 7 bases from V and 0 from J; bases not matched to a gene: 5. CDR3 length: 13 residues. Germline V gene sequence: CDR1 GTSNPN, CDR2 SVGIG (reference sequence). The DNA for the CDR3 is TGTGCCTCAAGGGACAGGAGCTCCTACGAGCAGTACGTC. Translating it yields CASRDRSSYEQYV.

The V and J genes are TRBV5-1 and TRBJ2-1; 8 bases match TRBD2. The CDR3 spans 14 residues. Germline CDR1 and CDR2: SGHRS and YFSETQ. With V trimmed by 4 bases and J by 8 bases, 8 bases remained unmatched. CDR3 sequence reads: CASSAIGRGDEQFF. CDR3 bases: TGCGCCAGCAGCGCGATCGGGAGGGGAGATGAGCAGTTCTTC.